This T cell receptor (beta chain) was sequenced during a study of tissue T cells after allogeneic stem cell transplantation. This CDR3 spans 13 amino acids. Between the trimmed V and J ends, which lost 4 bases and 4 bases, there was a span of 10 bases. The germline V gene encodes CDR1 SGHAT and CDR2 FQNNGV. Libraries were prepared by immunoSEQ multiplex PCR; TCRdb keeps only in-frame clonotypes and omits some of them. This table has roughly 30,000 clones, around 86% appearing once. This clonotype originated in a woman between 18 and 55 years old who later had graft-versus-host disease after an allogeneic stem cell transplant. Sequencing used blood, obtained before transplantation. The V call is TRBV11-2, the J call TRBJ1-2; possible D gene TRBD1, 5 bases. CDR3 nucleotide sequence: TGTGCCAGCAGCTCGGGGGTAGGCTATGGCTACACCTTC. It encodes CASSSGVGYGYTF.